This T cell receptor (beta chain) was captured by sequencing in a study of cytomegalovirus exposure and HLA in healthy donors. The study's findings and limits: In an earlier analysis, productive rearrangement rates for most beta V segments clustered near 87% or 30%. CMV serostatus was the only recorded immune exposure for donors.

On this clone: Its antigen is not known.

PCR involved 60 Vbeta and 13 Jbeta primers. Sequenced by immunoSEQ multiplex PCR; TCRdb stores in-frame clones only, minus some. The sample lists about 180,000 clones; about 81% were seen once. The CDR3 totals 15 residues. The germline V gene has CDR1 MDHEN and CDR2 SYDVKM. V shed 4 bases and J 3 bases; nucleotides not matched to a gene: 6. The V and J genes are TRBV28 and TRBJ2-1; TRBD1 agrees at 7 bases. The sequence was obtained from a young woman in good health and CMV-seronegative. The source material was PBMCs. In DNA, the CDR3 is TGTGCCAGCAGTTCAGGGGGAGTTTTCTACAATGAGCAGTTCTTC. This codes for CASSSGGVFYNEQFF.